This TCR beta chain derives from a study of T cells after yellow fever vaccination. Study in general: For low cell numbers, libraries were made with SMART-Seq v4 Ultra Low Input.

Study-wide results and limits: Reappearing after the booster were most of the clones from primary vaccination (96% CD4, 88% CD8).

From the 5' RACE reads, TCRdb called clonotypes with MiXCR, one entry per CDR3 protein. Here the sample spans 620,000 or so distinct CDR3 sequences, around 12% being singletons. This clonotype was seen many times. Antigen: not known. The ends were cut back, 6 bases at V and 0 bases at J, with 16 bases in the middle. Germline assignment: CDR1 MNHNS and CDR2 SASEGT. CDR3 length equals 16 residues. J is TRBJ2-3 and V is TRBV6-1; D perhaps matches TRBD2 (5 bases). Sequencing was performed on PBMCs, taken on the day of the yellow fever booster vaccination. This receptor was taken from a man aged 30 to 39 who received the YFV17D yellow fever vaccine. CDR3 protein: CASSRLPAPSTDTQYF. For the CDR3, the DNA is TGTGCCAGCAGCCGACTACCAGCGCCAAGCACAGATACGCAGTATTTT.